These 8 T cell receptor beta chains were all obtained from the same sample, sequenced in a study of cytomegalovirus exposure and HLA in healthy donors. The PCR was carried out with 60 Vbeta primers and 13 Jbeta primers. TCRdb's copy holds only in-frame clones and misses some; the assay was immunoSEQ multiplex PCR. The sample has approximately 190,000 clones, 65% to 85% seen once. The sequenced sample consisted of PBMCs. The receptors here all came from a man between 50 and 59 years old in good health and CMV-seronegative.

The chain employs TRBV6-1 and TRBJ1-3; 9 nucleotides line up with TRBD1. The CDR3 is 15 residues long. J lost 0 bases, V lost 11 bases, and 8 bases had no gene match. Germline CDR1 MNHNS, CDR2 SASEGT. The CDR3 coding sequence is TGTGCCGCAGGGACAGGGCCTCGCTCTGGAAACACCATATATTTT. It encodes CAAGTGPRSGNTIYF.

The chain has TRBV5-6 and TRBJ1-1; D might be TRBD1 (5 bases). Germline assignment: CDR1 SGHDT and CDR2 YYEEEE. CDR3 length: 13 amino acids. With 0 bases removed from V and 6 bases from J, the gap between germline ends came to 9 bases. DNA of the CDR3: TGTGCCAGCAGCTTGGTAGGGGTCGCTGAAGCTTTCTTT. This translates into CASSLVGVAEAFF.

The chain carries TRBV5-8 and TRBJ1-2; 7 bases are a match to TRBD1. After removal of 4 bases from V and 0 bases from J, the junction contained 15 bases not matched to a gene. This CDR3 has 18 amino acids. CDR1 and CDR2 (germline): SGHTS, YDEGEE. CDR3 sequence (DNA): TGTGCCAGCAGCCCACCAGGGCCCGGGACAGCCCCTAACTATGGCTACACCTTC. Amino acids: CASSPPGPGTAPNYGYTF. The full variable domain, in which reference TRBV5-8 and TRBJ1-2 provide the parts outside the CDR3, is EAGVTQSPTHLIKTRGQQATLRCSPISGHTSVYWYQQALGLGLQFLLWYDEGEERNRGNFPPRFSGRQFPNYSSELNVNALELEDSALYLCASSPPGPGTAPNYGYTFGSGTRLTVV.

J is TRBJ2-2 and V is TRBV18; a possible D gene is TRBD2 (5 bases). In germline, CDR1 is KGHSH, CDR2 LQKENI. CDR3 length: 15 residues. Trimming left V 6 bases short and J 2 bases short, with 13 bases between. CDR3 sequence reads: CASSLGGRNTGELFF. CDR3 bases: TGTGCCAGCTCCCTCGGAGGCAGAAACACCGGGGAGCTGTTTTTT.

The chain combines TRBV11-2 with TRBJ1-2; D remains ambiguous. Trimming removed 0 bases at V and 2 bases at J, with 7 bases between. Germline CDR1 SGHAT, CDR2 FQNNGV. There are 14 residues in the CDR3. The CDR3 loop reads CASSLDAENYGYTF. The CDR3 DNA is TGTGCCAGCAGCTTAGATGCAGAAAACTATGGCTACACCTTC.

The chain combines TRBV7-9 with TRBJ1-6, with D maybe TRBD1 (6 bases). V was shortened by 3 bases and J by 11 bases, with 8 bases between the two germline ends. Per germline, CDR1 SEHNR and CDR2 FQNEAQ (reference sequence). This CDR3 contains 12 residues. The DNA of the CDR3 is TGTGCCAGCAGCTTCGGACAGCCACCCCTCCACTTT. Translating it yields CASSFGQPPLHF.

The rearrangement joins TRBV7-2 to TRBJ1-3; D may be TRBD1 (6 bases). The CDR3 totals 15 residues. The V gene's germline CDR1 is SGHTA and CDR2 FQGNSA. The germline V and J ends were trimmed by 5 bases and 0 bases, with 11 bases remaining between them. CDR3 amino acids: CASSPQGSSGNTIYF. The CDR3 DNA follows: TGTGCCAGCAGCCCACAGGGTAGCTCTGGAAACACCATATATTTT.

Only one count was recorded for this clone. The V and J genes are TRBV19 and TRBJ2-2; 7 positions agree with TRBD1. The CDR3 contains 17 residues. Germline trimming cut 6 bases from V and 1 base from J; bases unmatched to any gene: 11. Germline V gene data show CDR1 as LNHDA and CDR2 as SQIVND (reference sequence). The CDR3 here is CASSILTQGRNTGELFF. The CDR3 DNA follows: TGTGCCAGTAGCATACTTACACAGGGGAGGAACACCGGGGAGCTGTTTTTT.